This TCR beta chain stems from a study of blood T cell repertoires in COVID-19 (dated by TCRdb to 2020 to 2021). With respect to the entire study: The collaborator samples originated in the United States, Italy and Spain and spanned the acute and convalescent phases of COVID-19. The repertoires were made available in a free public database intended to serve as a resource for research on the immune response to SARS-CoV-2. The material from the prospective study consisted of cDNA or gDNA derived from T cells, B-cell-depleted T cells, or PBMCs. Subjects who had been exposed to COVID-19, were actively infected with it, or had recovered from it provided the deeply sampled blood TCRbeta repertoires that made up the dataset. Samples were obtained from the ongoing ImmuneRACE study (first 160 participants) and from 1,000 to 1,500 subjects provided by 6 global collaborators. Sample metadata almost always included a de-identified subject ID, COVID-19 status, age in years and sex. Where available, HLA class I and class II types were taken from metadata supplied by the sample provider and were not determined by assay-based typing.

Trimming removed 5 bases from V and 5 bases from J; the gene matches leave 13 bases unexplained. The CDR3 numbers 16 residues from cysteine through phenylalanine. CDR3 DNA is the only sequence kept; it has 48 bases, read in frame from the first base. CDR1 and CDR2 are drawn from the germline V gene: MDHEN, SYDVKM. Findings and caveats that apply to the study as a whole: How much clinical and demographic metadata was included differed by source and by participant, and the metadata was provided uncurated.

Details on this clone: Its binding antigen is unknown. Per-nucleotide qualities are absent, and no much larger clonotype sits a single base away.

In the prospective study, participants were about 18 to 90 years old, resided in 24 geographic areas of the United States, and were enrolled through a virtual design. To assign participants to cohorts, the prospective study relied on clinical history that participants themselves reported in a screening survey and a study questionnaire. For ImmuneRACE Cohort 3, a participant was defined as recovered based on two consecutive negative NP/OP PCR tests, clearance by a healthcare professional, or resolution of symptoms. In the prospective study, whole blood, serum and a nasopharyngeal or oropharyngeal swab were collected from each participant by mobile phlebotomists. Over a roughly two-month period, participants in the prospective study had the option of providing additional blood draws and questionnaires. Blood samples from the prospective study were shipped frozen or at room temperature prior to DNA extraction.

TCRbeta CDR3 regions were amplified from genomic DNA using the immunoSEQ Assay, a bias-controlled multiplex PCR. For the original study's pipeline: The number of nucleated cells in each sample was estimated from the amplification of reference gene primers within the assay. To quantify the absolute abundance of each unique TCRbeta CDR3 rearrangement, sequence reads were collapsed and filtered. For each sample, productive Simpson clonality was calculated as the square root of Simpson's diversity index across productive rearrangements. TCRdb limited this immuneACCESS table to in-frame rearrangements with V and J called. A share of clones is missing; checked studies link under half to unresolved V genes, and the rest is unexplained. V, J and clone size are those of that table, while D and trimming were read from the DNA. The sample yields around 250,000 clones; about 87% were counted once. 1.5% to 2% of the sample is in the top ten clones.

Sequencing was carried out using PBMCs or T cells enriched from blood (not recorded which). The rearranged segments are TRBV28 and TRBJ2-5; 8 central nucleotides agree with TRBD1. This receptor was obtained from a woman aged 45-65 years who had recovered from COVID-19. The CDR3 is CASSRGGGTGEETQYF. The DNA is as follows: TGTGCCAGCAGTAGGGGAGGAGGGACAGGCGAGGAGACCCAGTACTTC.